These T cell receptor beta chains were read from a single sample in a study of T cell changes during pregnancy in multiple sclerosis. Sequencing used immunoSEQ multiplex PCR; TCRdb keeps in-frame clones, though not all of them. The repertoire holds 38,000 or so clones, approximately 94% seen once, with around 1.2% in the top ten. The sequences come from peripheral blood, collected before pregnancy. The receptors were sampled from a female donor with multiple sclerosis, enrolled in a pregnancy study. CDR3s include the opening cysteine and the closing phenylalanine or tryptophan. Each record gives: J gene, V gene, clone size, D gene, CDR3 DNA, CDR3 protein. The D gene is left open where the match is weak. Size tells how often a clone was seen (once, few, many) or the class of an expanded clone, and some rows leave it out.

TRBJ2-2,TRBV18,NA,NA,TGTGCCAGCTCACCAGCCGGGACACAGAACACCGGGGAGCTGTTTTTT,CASSPAGTQNTGELFF
TRBJ2-7,TRBV6-4,NA,NA,TGTGCCAGCAGTGACGCACAGGGTACGCAGTACTTC,CASSDAQGTQYF
TRBJ2-5,TRBV27,once,TRBD2,TGTGCCAGCAAGACTAGCGGATACCAAGAGACCCAGTACTTC,CASKTSGYQETQYF
TRBJ2-7,TRBV11-2,NA,NA,TGTGCCAGCAGCTTAGAGCCAGGGGACGGGGTCTCCTACGAGCAGTACTTC,CASSLEPGDGVSYEQYF
TRBJ2-7,TRBV28,NA,TRBD2,TGTGCCAGCAGTTTTCCCGGGACTAGCGAACCCCTGGCGTTCTACGAGCAGTACTTC,CASSFPGTSEPLAFYEQYF
TRBJ1-1,TRBV5-4,NA,TRBD1,TGTGCCAGCAGGCGTGCCGGGACAGGGGGGGGGCGGAACACTGAAGCTTTCTTT,CASRRAGTGGGRNTEAFF
TRBJ2-7,TRBV19,NA,TRBD2,TGTGCCAGTAGACCAAGCGGGAGTCTGTACGAGCAGTACTTC,CASRPSGSLYEQYF
TRBJ2-3,TRBV7-8,NA,NA,TGTGCCAGCAGCTTACAATGGGCGGGAAGTACAGATACGCAGTATTTT,CASSLQWAGSTDTQYF
TRBJ2-7,TRBV14,NA,TRBD1,TGTGCCAGCAGCCCCCAACAGGGGGCTGCGGTGTACTTC,CASSPQQGAAVYF
TRBJ1-2,TRBV5-1,NA,NA,TGCGCCAGCAGCTTGGCCCAGGGCGCTAACTATGGCTACACCTTC,CASSLAQGANYGYTF
TRBJ1-1,TRBV30,few,TRBD1,TGTGCCTGGAGTGTACAGGGGAGTGAAGCTTTCTTT,CAWSVQGSEAFF
TRBJ2-1,TRBV6-6,NA,TRBD1,TGTGCCAGCAGTTACGGACAGGGGGTGAACAATGAGCAGTTCTTC,CASSYGQGVNNEQFF
TRBJ2-1,TRBV7-6,NA,TRBD2,TGTGCCAGCAGCTTATTAGCGGGAGACTACAATGAGCAGTTCTTC,CASSLLAGDYNEQFF
TRBJ1-5,TRBV5-1,NA,NA,TGCGCCAGCAGCTTGGAGGCAGGGAGCAATCAGCCCCAGCATTTT,CASSLEAGSNQPQHF
TRBJ2-1,TRBV28,NA,NA,TGTGCCAGCAGTTTGCCCTCGAGCTCCTACAATGAGCAGTTCTTC,CASSLPSSSYNEQFF
TRBJ2-1,TRBV18,NA,NA,TGTGCCAGCTCACCACGGGGCCATGAGCAGTTCTTC,CASSPRGHEQFF
TRBJ1-1,TRBV11-2,NA,NA,TGTGCCAGCAGCGCCGAAACAGGGATGATGTACACTGAAGCTTTCTTT,CASSAETGMMYTEAFF
TRBJ2-1,TRBV11-3,NA,NA,TGTGCCAGCAGCTTAAGTCTAAATGAGCAGTTCTTC,CASSLSLNEQFF
TRBJ2-7,TRBV2,NA,TRBD1,TGTGCCAGCAGCCAGACAGGGGATGGCTACGAGCAGTACTTC,CASSQTGDGYEQYF
TRBJ1-4,TRBV6-1,once,TRBD1,TGTGCCAGCAGTGAAGGGACAGGGGGCGTTGAAAAACTGTTTTTT,CASSEGTGGVEKLFF
TRBJ1-2,TRBV5-1,NA,NA,TGCGCCAGCAGCGAGGGGGGGATGACAGCCTTGTATGGCTACACCTTC,CASSEGGMTALYGYTF
TRBJ2-7,TRBV7-4,NA,NA,TGTGCCAGCAGCCCTAGCAGCGGGTCCACCTACGAGCAGTACTTC,CASSPSSGSTYEQYF
TRBJ2-1,TRBV4-3,NA,TRBD2,TGCGCCAGCAGCCAAGCCACTAGCGGGAGAGTGTACAATGAGCAGTTCTTC,CASSQATSGRVYNEQFF
TRBJ2-7,TRBV28,NA,NA,TGTGCCAGCAGTTTAAATGAGGGATACGAGCAGTACTTC,CASSLNEGYEQYF
TRBJ2-7,TRBV15,NA,NA,TGTGCCACCCAAGACAGAATAACATCCTACGAGCAGTACTTC,CATQDRITSYEQYF
TRBJ1-2,TRBV9,NA,NA,TGTGCCAGCAGCGTAGGAGCTCAGGGGAGTCACTATGGCTACACCTTC,CASSVGAQGSHYGYTF
TRBJ2-2,TRBV28,NA,NA,TGTGCCAGCAGTTGGGACACGGATTGGTCCGGGGAGCTGTTTTTT,CASSWDTDWSGELFF
TRBJ2-7,TRBV5-1,NA,TRBD1,TGCGCCAGCAATGGGGGACAGGGTTCCTACGAGCAGTACTTC,CASNGGQGSYEQYF